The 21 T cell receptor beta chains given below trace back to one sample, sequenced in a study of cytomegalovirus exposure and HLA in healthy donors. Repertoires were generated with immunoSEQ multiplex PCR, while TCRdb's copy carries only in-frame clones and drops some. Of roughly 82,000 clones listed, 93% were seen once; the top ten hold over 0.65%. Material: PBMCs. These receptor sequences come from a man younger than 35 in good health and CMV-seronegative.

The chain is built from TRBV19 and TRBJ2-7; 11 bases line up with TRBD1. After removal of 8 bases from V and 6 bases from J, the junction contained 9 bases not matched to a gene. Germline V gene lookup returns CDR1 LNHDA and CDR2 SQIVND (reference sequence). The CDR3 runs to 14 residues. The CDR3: CASASPGQGVEQYF. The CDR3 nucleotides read TGTGCCAGTGCTTCACCGGGACAGGGGGTCGAGCAGTACTTC.

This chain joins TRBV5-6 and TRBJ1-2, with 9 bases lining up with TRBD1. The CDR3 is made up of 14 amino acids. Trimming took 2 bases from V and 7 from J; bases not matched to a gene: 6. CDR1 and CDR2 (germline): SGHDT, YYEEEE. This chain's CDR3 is CASSFTTGGVGYTF. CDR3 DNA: TGTGCCAGCAGCTTTACAACAGGGGGCGTTGGCTACACCTTC. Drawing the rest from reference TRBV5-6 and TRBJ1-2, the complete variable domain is DAGVTQSPTHLIKTRGQQVTLRCSPKSGHDTVSWYQQALGQGPQFIFQYYEEEERQRGNFPDRFSGHQFPNYSSELNVNALLLGDSALYLCASSFTTGGVGYTFGSGTRLTVV.

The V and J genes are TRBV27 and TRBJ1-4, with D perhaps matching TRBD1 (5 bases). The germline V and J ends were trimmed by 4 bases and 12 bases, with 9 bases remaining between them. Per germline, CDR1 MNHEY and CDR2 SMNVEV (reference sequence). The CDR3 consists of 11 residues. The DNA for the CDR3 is TGTGCCAGCAGTTGGCGGGGGGAACTGTTTTTT. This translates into CASSWRGELFF. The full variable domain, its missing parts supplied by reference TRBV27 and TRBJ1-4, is EAQVTQNPRYLITVTGKKLTVTCSQNMNHEYMSWYRQDPGLGLRQIYYSMNVEVTDKGDVPEGYKVSRKEKRNFPLILESPSPNQTSLYFCASSWRGELFFGSGTQLSVL.

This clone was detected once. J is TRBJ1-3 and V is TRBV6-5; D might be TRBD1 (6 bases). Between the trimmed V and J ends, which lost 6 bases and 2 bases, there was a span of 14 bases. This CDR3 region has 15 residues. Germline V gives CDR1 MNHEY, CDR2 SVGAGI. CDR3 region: CASSQLQGPGNTIYF. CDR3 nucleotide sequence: TGTGCCAGCAGCCAACTACAGGGCCCTGGAAACACCATATATTTT.

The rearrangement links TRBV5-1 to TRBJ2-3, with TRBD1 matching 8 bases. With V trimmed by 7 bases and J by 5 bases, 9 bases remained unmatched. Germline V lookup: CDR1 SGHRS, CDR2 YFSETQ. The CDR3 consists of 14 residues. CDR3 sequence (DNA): TGCGCCAGCGGCGTCAGGGGGCAGGGAGATACGCAGTATTTT. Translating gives CASGVRGQGDTQYF.

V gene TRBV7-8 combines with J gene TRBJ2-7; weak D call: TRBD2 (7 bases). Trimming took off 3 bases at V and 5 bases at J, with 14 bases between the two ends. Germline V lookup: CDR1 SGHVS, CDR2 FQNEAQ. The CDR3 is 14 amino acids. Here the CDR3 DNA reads TGTGCCAGCAGCTTCTCGGGGGGCATGAACGAGCAGTACTTC. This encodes CASSFSGGMNEQYF.

CDR3 amino acids: CSVEARPRGRGSAYNEQFF. The CDR3 DNA reads as TGCAGCGTTGAAGCCCGACCCAGGGGGCGAGGGAGTGCCTACAATGAGCAGTTCTTC. The chain couples TRBV29-1 to TRBJ2-1; 8 nucleotides align to TRBD1. Unmatched junction bases numbered 16, after V lost 1 base and J lost 2 bases. In germline, CDR1 is SQVTM, CDR2 ANQGSEA. CDR3 size: 19 residues.

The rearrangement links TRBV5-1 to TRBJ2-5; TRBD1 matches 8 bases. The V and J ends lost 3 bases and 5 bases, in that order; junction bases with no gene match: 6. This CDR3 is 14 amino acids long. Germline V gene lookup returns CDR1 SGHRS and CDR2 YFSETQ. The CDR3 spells CASSWNTGGETQYF. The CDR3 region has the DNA TGCGCCAGCAGCTGGAATACAGGGGGGGAGACCCAGTACTTC.

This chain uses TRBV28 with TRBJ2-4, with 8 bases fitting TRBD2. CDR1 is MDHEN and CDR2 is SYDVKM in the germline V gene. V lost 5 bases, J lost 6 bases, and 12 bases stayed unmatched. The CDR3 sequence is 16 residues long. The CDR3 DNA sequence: TGTGCCAGCAGTATGCCGGGACTAGACGGCAGAAACATTCAGTACTTC. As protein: CASSMPGLDGRNIQYF.

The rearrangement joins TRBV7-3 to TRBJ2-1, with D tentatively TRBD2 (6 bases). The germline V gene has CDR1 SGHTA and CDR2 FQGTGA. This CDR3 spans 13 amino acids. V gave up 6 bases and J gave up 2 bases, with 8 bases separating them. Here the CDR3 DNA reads TGTGCCAGCAGTTCGGGAGCCTACAATGAGCAGTTCTTC. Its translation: CASSSGAYNEQFF.

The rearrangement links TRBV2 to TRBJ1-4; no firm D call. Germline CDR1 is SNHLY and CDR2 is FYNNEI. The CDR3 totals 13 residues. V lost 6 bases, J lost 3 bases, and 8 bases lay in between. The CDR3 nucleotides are TGTGCCAGCAGACGACTCTCTAATGAAAAACTGTTTTTT. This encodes CASRRLSNEKLFF. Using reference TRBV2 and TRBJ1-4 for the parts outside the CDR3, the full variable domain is EPEVTQTPSHQVTQMGQEVILRCVPISNHLYFYWYRQILGQKVEFLVSFYNNEISEKSEIFDDQFSVERPDGSNFTLKIRSTKLEDSAMYFCASRRLSNEKLFFGSGTQLSVL.

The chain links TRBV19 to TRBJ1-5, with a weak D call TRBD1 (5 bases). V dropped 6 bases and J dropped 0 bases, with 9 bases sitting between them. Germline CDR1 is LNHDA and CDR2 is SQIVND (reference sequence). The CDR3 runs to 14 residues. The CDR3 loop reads CASSDRTSNQPQHF. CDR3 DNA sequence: TGTGCCAGTAGCGACAGAACTAGCAATCAGCCCCAGCATTTT.

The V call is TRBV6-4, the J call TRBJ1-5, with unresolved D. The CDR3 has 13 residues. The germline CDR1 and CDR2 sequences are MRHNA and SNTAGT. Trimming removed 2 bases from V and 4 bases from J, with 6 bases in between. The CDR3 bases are TGTGCCAGCAGTGACGGGGAGAATCAGCCCCAGCATTTT. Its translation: CASSDGENQPQHF.

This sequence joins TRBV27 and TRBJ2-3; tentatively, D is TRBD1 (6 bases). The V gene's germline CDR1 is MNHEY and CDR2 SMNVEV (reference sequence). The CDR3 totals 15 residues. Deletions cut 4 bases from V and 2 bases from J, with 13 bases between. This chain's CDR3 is CASSSDRRYTDTQYF. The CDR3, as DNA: TGTGCCAGCAGTTCCGACAGGAGATACACAGATACGCAGTATTTT.

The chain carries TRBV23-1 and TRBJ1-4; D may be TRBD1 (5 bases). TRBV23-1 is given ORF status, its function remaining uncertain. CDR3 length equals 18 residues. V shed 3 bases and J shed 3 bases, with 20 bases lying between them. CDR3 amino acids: CASSHLPRGGGSNEKLFF. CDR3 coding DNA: TGCGCCAGCAGTCACCTCCCCCGGGGGGGAGGATCTAATGAAAAACTGTTTTTT.

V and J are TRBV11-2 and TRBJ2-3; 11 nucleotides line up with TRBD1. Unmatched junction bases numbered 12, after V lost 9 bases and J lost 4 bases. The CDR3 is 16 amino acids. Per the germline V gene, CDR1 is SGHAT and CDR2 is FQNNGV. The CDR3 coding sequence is TGTGCCAGAACTGAGACCCCGGGACAGGGGGCAGATACGCAGTATTTT. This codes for CARTETPGQGADTQYF.

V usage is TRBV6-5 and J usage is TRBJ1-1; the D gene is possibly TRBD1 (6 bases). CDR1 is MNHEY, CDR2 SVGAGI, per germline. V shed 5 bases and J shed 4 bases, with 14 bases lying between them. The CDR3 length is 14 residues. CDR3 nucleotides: TGTGCCAGCAGTATAGGGGGTGGAAGCACTGAAGCTTTCTTT. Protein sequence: CASSIGGGSTEAFF.

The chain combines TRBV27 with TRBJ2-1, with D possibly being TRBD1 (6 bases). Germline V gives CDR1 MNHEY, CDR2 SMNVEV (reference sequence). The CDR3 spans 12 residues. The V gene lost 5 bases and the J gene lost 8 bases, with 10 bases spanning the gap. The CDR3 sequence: CASSRGSDEQFF. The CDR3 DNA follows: TGTGCCAGCAGTAGGGGGAGCGATGAGCAGTTCTTC.

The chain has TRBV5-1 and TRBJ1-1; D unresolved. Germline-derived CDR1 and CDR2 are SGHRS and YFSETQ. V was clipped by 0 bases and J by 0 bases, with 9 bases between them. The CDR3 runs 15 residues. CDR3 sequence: CASSLGAAMNTEAFF. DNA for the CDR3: TGCGCCAGCAGCTTGGGAGCGGCCATGAACACTGAAGCTTTCTTT.

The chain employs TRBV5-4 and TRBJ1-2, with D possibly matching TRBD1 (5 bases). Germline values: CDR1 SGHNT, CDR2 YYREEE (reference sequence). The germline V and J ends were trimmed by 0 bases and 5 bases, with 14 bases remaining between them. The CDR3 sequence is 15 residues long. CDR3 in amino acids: CASSLVQAGKYGYTF. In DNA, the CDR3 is TGTGCCAGCAGCTTGGTCCAGGCAGGGAAGTATGGCTACACCTTC.

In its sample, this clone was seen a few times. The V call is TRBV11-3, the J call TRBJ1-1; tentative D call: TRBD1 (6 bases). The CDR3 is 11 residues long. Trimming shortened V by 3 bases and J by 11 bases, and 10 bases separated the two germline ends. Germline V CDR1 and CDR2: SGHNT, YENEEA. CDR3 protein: CASSLRGQAFF. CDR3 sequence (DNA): TGTGCCAGCAGCTTGCGGGGGCAGGCTTTCTTT.